The subject of this entry is one TCR beta chain. This sample was taken from a study of blood T cell repertoires in COVID-19. Study in general: From the United States, Italy and Spain came samples of acute and convalescent COVID-19.

As processed by the authors: Reference gene primer amplification yielded estimated nucleated cell counts. TCRdb's table, derived via immunoSEQ multiplex PCR, lists solely in-frame clones and lacks some. The V and J calls and the clone size are those of that table, but D and trimming were determined from the DNA. The sample records about 240,000 clones, roughly 89% being singletons. Per the germline V gene, CDR1 is DFQATT and CDR2 is SNEGSKA (reference sequence). After removal of 3 bases from V and 6 bases from J, the junction contained 5 bases not matched to a gene. This CDR3 has 15 residues. Participants were aged roughly 18 to 90 years, lived in 25 or so US areas, and enrolled virtually. Donors were grouped by their self-reported clinical history.

Sample: PBMCs or T cells enriched from blood (not recorded which). The receptor comes from a woman aged 25 to 39 who had recovered from COVID-19. V usage is TRBV20-1 and J usage is TRBJ2-1; 13 nucleotides align to TRBD2. Here the CDR3 reads CSASLRLAGGNEQFF. The CDR3 bases are TGCAGTGCTAGTCTACGACTAGCGGGAGGCAATGAGCAGTTCTTC.